Each of the 20 T cell receptor beta chains below was sequenced from the same sample in a study of blood T cell repertoires in COVID-19. The repertoire was sequenced with immunoSEQ multiplex PCR; TCRdb's copy has only in-frame clones and lacks some. The table shows 400,000 to 450,000 clones, with 86% occurring only once. The sequenced sample consisted of peripheral blood. These receptor sequences come from a woman younger than 45 with active or convalescent COVID-19.

Only one count was recorded for this clone. The chain combines TRBV25-1 with TRBJ1-2, with 10 nucleotides matching TRBD1. Losses at the gene ends were 5 bases for V and 7 bases for J; bases not matched to a gene: 10. Germline lookup yields CDR1 MGHDK and CDR2 SYGVNS. This CDR3 has 15 amino acids. The CDR3 coding sequence is TGTGCCAGCAGTATGGGGGACAGGGGTAATCGTGGCTACACCTTC. This encodes CASSMGDRGNRGYTF.

V gene TRBV7-9 combines with J gene TRBJ2-5, with 7 bases that match TRBD2. The V gene end was trimmed by 5 bases and the J gene end by 5 bases; junction bases not matched to a gene: 8. Per germline, CDR1 SEHNR and CDR2 FQNEAQ (reference sequence). There are 14 residues in the CDR3. The CDR3 bases are TGTGCCAGCAGCGGAATGACTAGCAGTGAGACCCAGTACTTC. Protein: CASSGMTSSETQYF.

Only one count was recorded for this clone. The chain combines TRBV6-5 with TRBJ1-1; perhaps TRBD1 as D (5 bases). V lost 7 bases, J lost 1 base, and 16 bases lay in between. The CDR3 loop spans 15 amino acids. The germline gives CDR1 MNHEY, CDR2 SVGAGI. CDR3 DNA sequence: TGTGCCAGCACCGCCCAGGGAATCGGGAACACTGAAGCTTTCTTT. It encodes CASTAQGIGNTEAFF.

V usage is TRBV6-1 and J usage is TRBJ1-1; a weak D match, TRBD1 (5 bases). Germline V gene data show CDR1 as MNHNS and CDR2 as SASEGT. This CDR3 is built from 15 residues. Trimming removed 1 base from V and 3 bases from J, with 12 bases in between. The CDR3 region has the DNA TGTGCCAGCAGTGAAGATATAGGGGCGTACACTGAAGCTTTCTTT. It encodes CASSEDIGAYTEAFF.

The chain joins TRBV5-4 to TRBJ1-2; D possibly corresponds to TRBD1 (5 bases). Per germline, CDR1 SGHNT and CDR2 YYREEE (reference sequence). The CDR3 runs to 16 residues. Trimming removed 6 bases at V and 4 bases at J, with 22 bases between. CDR3 amino acids: CASITTDSRDTYGYTF. The DNA of the CDR3 is TGTGCCAGCATCACGACTGACAGTAGGGATACCTATGGCTACACCTTC.

CDR3 bases: TGTGCCATCAGTGCAGGGAATCAGCCCCAGCATTTT. Its protein product is CAISAGNQPQHF. V gene TRBV10-3 combines with J gene TRBJ1-5; weak D call: TRBD1 (5 bases). Germline V lookup: CDR1 ENHRY, CDR2 SYGVKD. The V end was cut by 4 bases, the J end by 4 bases, with 5 bases between. The CDR3 covers 12 residues.

The genes are TRBV6-5 and TRBJ2-1; no reliable D call. The V end was cut by 2 bases, the J end by 7 bases, with 9 bases between. There are 13 residues in the CDR3. CDR1 and CDR2 (germline): MNHEY, SVGAGI. The chain's CDR3 is CASSYVRANEQFF. Written as DNA, the CDR3 is TGTGCCAGCAGTTACGTCCGAGCAAATGAGCAGTTCTTC.

The J gene is TRBJ1-5, the V gene TRBV6-1; D unclear. CDR3 size: 14 residues. Trimming shortened V by 1 base and J by 6 bases, and 10 bases separated the two germline ends. Per germline, CDR1 MNHNS and CDR2 SASEGT. CDR3 sequence: CASSEVGVGQPQHF. The CDR3 region has the DNA TGTGCCAGCAGTGAAGTGGGCGTGGGTCAGCCCCAGCATTTT.

This chain links TRBV2 with TRBJ1-2; a weak D match, TRBD1 (5 bases). Germline V lookup: CDR1 SNHLY, CDR2 FYNNEI. The V end was cut by 3 bases, the J end by 5 bases, with 10 bases between. This CDR3 contains 13 residues. CDR3 protein: CASSDNPGYGYTF. DNA for the CDR3: TGTGCCAGCAGTGATAATCCAGGGTATGGCTACACCTTC. The whole variable domain, remainder taken from reference TRBV2 and TRBJ1-2, is EPEVTQTPSHQVTQMGQEVILRCVPISNHLYFYWYRQILGQKVEFLVSFYNNEISEKSEIFDDQFSVERPDGSNFTLKIRSTKLEDSAMYFCASSDNPGYGYTFGSGTRLTVV.

This chain joins TRBV25-1 and TRBJ1-2; 8 bases are shared with TRBD1. The germline V gene has CDR1 MGHDK and CDR2 SYGVNS. CDR3 size: 13 residues. V shed 6 bases and J 8 bases; nucleotides not matched to a gene: 8. The CDR3 spells CASSPGQGEGYTF. The DNA of the CDR3 is TGTGCCAGCAGCCCCGGACAGGGAGAGGGCTACACCTTC.

This clone occurred once. The chain links TRBV27 to TRBJ2-1; 7 bases map to TRBD1. J lost 6 bases, V lost 4 bases, and 9 bases had no gene match. Looked up from germline, CDR1 is MNHEY and CDR2 is SMNVEV (reference sequence). CDR3 size: 15 residues. CDR3 region: CASSWGTDSPNEQFF. CDR3 nucleotides: TGTGCCAGCAGTTGGGGGACAGATTCGCCCAATGAGCAGTTCTTC.

CDR3 nucleotide sequence: TGTGCCAGTAGCTTCAGGGTGTCCGGGGAGCTGTTTTTT. This codes for CASSFRVSGELFF. The J gene is TRBJ2-2, the V gene TRBV19, with D tentatively TRBD1 (5 bases). Germline V gives CDR1 LNHDA, CDR2 SQIVND (reference sequence). V was clipped by 6 bases and J by 6 bases, with 11 bases between them. The CDR3 runs 13 residues.

This clone has only a few counts. The chain employs TRBV3-1 (or the pseudogene TRBV3-2) and TRBJ1-2; D ambiguous. The CDR3 spans 16 residues. Germline V gene lookup returns CDR1 LGHDT and CDR2 YNNKEL (reference sequence). V was cut by 0 bases and J by 5 bases, with 16 bases left in between. Here the CDR3 DNA reads TGTGCCAGCAGCCAAGATTTTAAAGGGAGAGGTTATGGCTACACCTTC. This gives the protein CASSQDFKGRGYGYTF.

The chain joins TRBV7-9 to TRBJ1-2; 10 positions agree with TRBD1. Germline assignment: CDR1 SEHNR and CDR2 FQNEAQ (reference sequence). CDR3 size: 15 residues. With 1 base clipped from V and 6 bases from J, the junction kept 5 bases outside the gene matches. CDR3 loop: CASSLGQGAIDGYTF. For the CDR3, the DNA is TGTGCCAGCAGCTTAGGACAGGGGGCAATCGATGGCTACACCTTC.

The chain couples TRBV3-1 (or the pseudogene TRBV3-2) to TRBJ2-1, with TRBD2 matching 11 bases. The CDR3 totals 15 residues. CDR1 and CDR2 from the germline V gene are LGHDT and YNNKEL (reference sequence). The V segment lost 4 bases and the J segment 6 bases; nucleotides outside the gene matches: 5. CDR3 bases: TGTGCCAGCAGCCCGACTAGCGGGAAAGGCAATGAGCAGTTCTTC. Translation: CASSPTSGKGNEQFF.

In DNA, the CDR3 is TGTGCCAGCAGCTTCAGGGGACAGCGGACTAGCGGGAGGGAGAATGAGCAGTTCTTC. Its translation is CASSFRGQRTSGRENEQFF. This chain joins TRBV7-8 and TRBJ2-1, with 15 bases aligning to TRBD2. V shed 3 bases, J shed 7 bases, and the junction held 13 bases outside the gene matches. Germline assignment: CDR1 SGHVS and CDR2 FQNEAQ. CDR3 length: 19 amino acids.

The J gene is TRBJ2-2, the V gene TRBV5-6; D not certain. With 6 bases removed from V and 0 bases from J, the gap between germline ends came to 9 bases. Per the germline V gene, CDR1 is SGHDT and CDR2 is YYEEEE. This CDR3 comprises 14 residues. CDR3 residues: CASKDKTNTGELFF. The DNA for the CDR3 is TGTGCCAGCAAAGACAAGACGAACACCGGGGAGCTGTTTTTT.

This rearrangement joins TRBV19 to TRBJ1-1, with TRBD1 identical over 8 bases. The CDR3 runs to 15 residues. V trimming: 5 bases; J trimming: 3 bases; junction bases outside the gene matches: 8. CDR1 and CDR2 (germline): LNHDA, SQIVND (reference sequence). CDR3 sequence reads: CASSPGQGLDTEAFF. Here the CDR3 DNA reads TGTGCCAGTAGTCCAGGACAGGGTTTGGACACTGAAGCTTTCTTT. Together with reference TRBV19 and TRBJ1-1, the CDR3 gives the full variable domain: DGGITQSPKYLFRKEGQNVTLSCEQNLNHDAMYWYRQDPGQGLRLIYYSQIVNDFQKGDIAEGYSVSREKKESFPLTVTSAQKNPTAFYLCASSPGQGLDTEAFFGQGTRLTVV.

This clone was seen at least ten times. The gene calls are TRBV2 and TRBJ1-5; possible D gene TRBD1, 6 bases. Germline V gene data show CDR1 as SNHLY and CDR2 as FYNNEI. Trimming took 5 bases from V and 7 from J, leaving 15 bases between them. The CDR3 contains 14 residues. The CDR3 bases are TGTGCCAGCAGTAACCAGGGGTCGGGGCAGCCCCAGCATTTT. It is translated as CASSNQGSGQPQHF.

V usage is TRBV10-3 and J usage is TRBJ2-7, with TRBD2 matching over 8 bases. The CDR3 contains 13 residues. The V and J ends lost 8 bases and 4 bases, in that order; junction bases with no gene match: 7. Germline CDR1 and CDR2: ENHRY and SYGVKD. The CDR3 protein is CAIGGLDSYEQYF. The CDR3 bases are TGTGCCATCGGGGGACTAGATTCGTACGAGCAGTACTTC.